Following are 6 T cell receptor beta chains from one sample sequenced in a study of T-cell reconstitution after alpha-beta-depleted transplantation in children. Preparing the TCRbeta library involved the use of unique molecular identifiers. TCRdb ran MiXCR on the PCR reads and lists one entry per CDR3 protein. This sample carries 200,000 to 250,000 distinct CDR3 sequences, roughly 26% of them seen once, and the ten largest clones take 2% to 3%. The sequencing here drew on PBMCs, taken before TCRalphabeta/CD19-depleted stem cell transplant. The receptors shown here come from a girl between 2 and 10 years old with Fanconi anemia, due to receive a stem cell transplant.

This clonotype was observed many times. The chain couples TRBV20-1 to TRBJ1-2; 7 bases fit TRBD1. The CDR3 covers 13 residues. Germline lookup yields CDR1 DFQATT and CDR2 SNEGSKA (reference sequence). Germline trimming cut 3 bases from V and 4 bases from J; bases unmatched to any gene: 5. DNA for the CDR3: TGCAGTGCTAGGCCGGGGACAGCCTATGGCTACACCTTC. Residues: CSARPGTAYGYTF.

The chain links TRBV20-1 to TRBJ2-3; 7 positions match TRBD2. The CDR3 consists of 18 residues. Germline V CDR1 and CDR2: DFQATT, SNEGSKA (reference sequence). J gave up 4 bases and V 3 bases, and 19 bases lay outside the gene matches. The CDR3 nucleotides are TGCAGTGCTAGTCGGAGGAGGGAAGGCGGGAGAATCCCAGATACGCAGTATTTT. Its translation is CSASRRREGGRIPDTQYF.

The CDR3 loop reads CSAKTWQGNGYTF. CDR3 bases: TGCAGTGCTAAAACGTGGCAGGGGAATGGCTACACCTTC. The chain recombines TRBV20-1 with TRBJ1-2; possible D gene TRBD1, 6 bases. Germline V gene lookup returns CDR1 DFQATT and CDR2 SNEGSKA (reference sequence). The V end lost 4 bases, the J end lost 6 bases, and 15 bases lay between the germline ends. This CDR3 has 13 residues.

This clonotype was counted ten times or more. The chain is built from TRBV20-1 and TRBJ2-7; 8 positions agree with TRBD1. V lost 3 bases, J lost 5 bases, and 9 bases stayed unmatched. This CDR3 contains 14 residues. Germline V CDR1 and CDR2: DFQATT, SNEGSKA (reference sequence). DNA for the CDR3: TGCAGTGCTAGCCTTGGACAGGGCGTCCACGAGCAGTACTTC. Translation: CSASLGQGVHEQYF.

This clonotype was counted ten times or more. This chain uses TRBV6-1 with TRBJ2-5, with D possibly matching TRBD1 (6 bases). This CDR3 has 13 residues. V shed 6 bases and J shed 10 bases, with 18 bases lying between them. In germline, CDR1 is MNHNS, CDR2 SASEGT. DNA for the CDR3: TGTGCCAGCAGCCTCGCACAGGGAAAAAGCCAGTACTTC. Protein sequence: CASSLAQGKSQYF.

This clonotype came up many times. The gene calls are TRBV12-3 or TRBV12-4 and TRBJ2-7; D call uncertain. V was cut by 5 bases and J by 3 bases, with 8 bases left in between. This CDR3 region has 12 residues. The CDR3 DNA reads as TGTGCCAGCAGTCTTTCCTTCTACGAGCAGTACTTC. This codes for CASSLSFYEQYF.